One TCR beta chain is described in this entry. Its antigen is currently not known. The input lacks base qualities; no much larger clone sits a single base away. The source of the sample is a study of blood T cell repertoires in COVID-19 (dated by TCRdb to about 2020). Describing the broader study: The collaborator samples originated in the United States, Italy and Spain and spanned the acute and convalescent phases of COVID-19. The prospective study material was composed of cDNA or gDNA derived from T cells, B-cell-depleted T cells, or PBMCs. Deeply sampled blood TCRbeta repertoires from subjects exposed to, actively infected with, or recovered from COVID-19 were included in the dataset. The repertoires were made available in a free public database intended to serve as a resource for research on the immune response to SARS-CoV-2. Samples were obtained from the ongoing ImmuneRACE study (first 160 participants) and from 1,200 or so subjects provided by 6 global collaborators. A de-identified subject ID, COVID-19 status, age in years and sex were almost always included in the sample metadata. Where HLA class I and class II types were available, the types were taken from metadata supplied by the sample provider, not from assay-based typing.

From the germline V gene, CDR1 is SGHRS and CDR2 is YFSETQ. V sheds 4 bases and J sheds 3 bases, leaving 14 bases between their ends. The CDR3 measures 14 amino acids from cysteine to phenylalanine. The entry retains the CDR3 DNA only, 42 bases that are in frame from base 1. The immunoSEQ Assay, a bias-controlled multiplex PCR, was used to amplify TCRbeta CDR3 regions from genomic DNA. The original pipeline was this. Within the assay, amplification of reference gene primers was used to estimate how many nucleated cells each sample contained. To quantify the absolute abundance of each unique TCRbeta CDR3 rearrangement, sequence reads were collapsed and filtered. For each sample, productive Simpson clonality was calculated by taking the square root of Simpson's diversity index across productive rearrangements. TCRdb took this table from immuneACCESS and kept in-frame rearrangements with V and J called. Such tables lack part of the clones; where checked against another copy, unresolved V genes explain under half of the gap, and the rest is unexplained. That table gives V, J and clone size, and the DNA gave D and trimming. The sample profile shows under 300,000 clones; around 88% of them were found once. The ten top clones hold under 10% of the sample.

Study-wide findings and limitations: The amount of clinical and demographic metadata varied by source and participant and was provided uncurated.

In the prospective study, participants were about 18 to 100 years old, resided in approximately 22 geographic areas of the United States, and were enrolled through a virtual design. In the prospective study, participants were assigned to cohorts based on the clinical history participants reported in a screening survey and a study questionnaire. For ImmuneRACE Cohort 3, a participant was defined as recovered based on two consecutive negative NP/OP PCR tests, clearance by a healthcare professional, or resolution of symptoms. Mobile phlebotomists in the prospective study collected whole blood, serum and a nasopharyngeal or oropharyngeal swab from every participant. Over a roughly 2-month period, participants in the prospective study had the option of providing additional blood draws and questionnaires. Blood samples from the prospective study were shipped frozen or at room temperature prior to DNA extraction.

Sequenced input: PBMCs or T cells enriched from blood (not recorded which). Recombination linked TRBV5-1 to TRBJ2-7; TRBD1 is perhaps the D gene, given 6 matching bases. The receptor comes from a man aged 40-50 years who had recovered from COVID-19. CDR3 reads: CASSPDRQIYEQYF. The nucleotide sequence reads TGCGCCAGCAGCCCGGACAGACAGATCTACGAGCAGTACTTC.